The 9 T cell receptor beta chains in this list originate from one sample, sequenced in a study of T-cell memory formation after mild COVID-19. TCRdb ran MiXCR on the 5' RACE reads and lists one entry per CDR3 protein. The table has under 300,000 distinct CDR3 sequences, 7.5% to 9.5% seen once. Source material: PBMCs or a T cell subset sorted from them (not recorded which). These receptors originate from a man aged 18 to 35 who had mild COVID-19 (a few samples of this study predate the infection). Cell type and time point are not known.

This clonotype was seen ten or more times. This chain connects TRBV11-2 to TRBJ2-2; D remains ambiguous. Germline lookup yields CDR1 SGHAT and CDR2 FQNNGV. This CDR3 comprises 14 residues. V lost 1 base and J lost 6, with 9 bases in between. CDR3 DNA: TGTGCCAGCAGCTTAGTAGGTGGCGCCGGGGAGCTGTTTTTT. Its protein is CASSLVGGAGELFF.

The CDR3 nucleotides are TGCGCCAGCAGCCTCGATTGGTCGGGGGACAATCAGCCCCAGCATTTT. Its translation is CASSLDWSGDNQPQHF. The V and J genes are TRBV4-1 and TRBJ1-5, with D tentatively TRBD1 (5 bases). Per germline, CDR1 MGHRA and CDR2 YSYEKL. Trimming removed 4 bases at V and 3 bases at J, with 16 bases between. The CDR3 runs 16 residues.

The CDR3 region is CASSLGPTGGTEAFF. The CDR3 coding sequence is TGTGCCAGCAGCTTGGGGCCTACAGGGGGCACTGAAGCTTTCTTT. The chain employs TRBV5-5 and TRBJ1-1, with 8 positions matching TRBD1. The CDR3 extends over 15 amino acids. Germline assignment: CDR1 SGHKS and CDR2 YYEKEE (reference sequence). Trimming took 0 bases from V and 4 from J; bases not matched to a gene: 5.

The rearrangement uses TRBV7-9 and TRBJ2-3; 8 bases are a match to TRBD2. CDR1 is SEHNR, CDR2 FQNEAQ, per germline (reference sequence). V shed 0 bases and J 6 bases; nucleotides not matched to a gene: 14. There are 18 residues in the CDR3. The CDR3 loop reads CASSLARSTGGAVDTQYF. The CDR3, as DNA: TGTGCCAGCAGCTTAGCGCGATCTACGGGGGGGGCAGTGGATACGCAGTATTTT. Full variable domain (outside the CDR3, taken from reference TRBV7-9 and TRBJ2-3): DTGVSQNPRHKITKRGQNVTFRCDPISEHNRLYWYRQTLGQGPEFLTYFQNEAQLEKSRLLSDRFSAERPKGSFSTLEIQRTEQGDSAMYLCASSLARSTGGAVDTQYFGPGTRLTVL.

The chain recombines TRBV4-3 with TRBJ2-7; 7 nucleotides align to TRBD1. The CDR3 has 13 residues. From germline, CDR1 is LGHNA and CDR2 YSLEER. V lost 0 bases to trimming and J lost 4 bases; unmatched junction nucleotides: 0. The chain's CDR3 is CASSQDRGYEQYF. As DNA, the CDR3 is TGCGCCAGCAGCCAAGACAGGGGGTACGAGCAGTACTTC.

This clonotype has ten or more counts. The chain combines TRBV20-1 with TRBJ2-5, with a tentative D call TRBD2 (6 bases). The CDR3 is made up of 13 amino acids. Germline V gene data show CDR1 as DFQATT and CDR2 as SNEGSKA (reference sequence). V was pared by 1 base and J by 5 bases, with 11 bases between. The CDR3 here is CSARGLAGETQYF. The CDR3 nucleotides read TGCAGTGCTAGAGGACTGGCGGGGGAGACCCAGTACTTC.

Here the CDR3 DNA reads TGTGCCAGCGGGGACGGACCCACAGATACGCAGTATTTT. Translation: CASGDGPTDTQYF. The rearrangement uses TRBV7-3 and TRBJ2-3; the D gene could be TRBD1 or TRBD2 (5 bases each). The CDR3 is 13 amino acids. In germline, CDR1 is SGHTA, CDR2 FQGTGA. The V and J ends lost 8 bases and 2 bases respectively, with 11 bases between them.

V is TRBV15 and J is TRBJ2-3; D is possibly TRBD1 (6 bases). CDR3 length: 13 amino acids. The V gene lost 0 bases and the J gene lost 6 bases, with 7 bases spanning the gap. Germline values: CDR1 LNHNV, CDR2 YYDKDF (reference sequence). The chain's CDR3 is CATSRDRGDTQYF. The CDR3 region has the DNA TGTGCCACCAGCAGAGACAGGGGCGATACGCAGTATTTT.

The V gene is TRBV7-2, the J gene TRBJ1-1; no clear D. The CDR3 loop spans 15 amino acids. V lost 5 bases and J 6 bases, leaving 19 bases between the germline ends. The germline CDR1 and CDR2 sequences are SGHTA and FQGNSA. CDR3 residues: CASSAYPVPRAEAFF. CDR3 DNA sequence: TGTGCCAGCAGCGCCTACCCGGTCCCGAGGGCTGAAGCTTTCTTT. Supplemented by reference TRBV7-2 and TRBJ1-1, the full variable domain reads GAGVSQSPSNKVTEKGKDVELRCDPISGHTALYWYRQSLGQGLEFLIYFQGNSAPDKSGLPSDRFSAERTGGSVSTLTIQRTQQEDSAVYLCASSAYPVPRAEAFFGQGTRLTVV.